Given below is one TCR beta chain in context. Its target is unknown. The J segment lost 2 bases and the V segment lost 4 bases, leaving 11 bases of the junction unmatched. CDR3 length: 16 residues. Germline CDR1 reads SGHRS; CDR2 reads YFSETQ. This entry comes from a study of OX40 agonist ivuxolimab in advanced cancers. Study summary: In this trial design, patients received ivuxolimab intravenously at 0.01 to 10 mg/kg every 2 weeks.

Libraries were prepared by immunoSEQ multiplex PCR; TCRdb keeps only in-frame clonotypes and omits some of them. Altogether some 45,000 clones are present, about 90% being singletons, with the ten largest covering approximately 15%. Study-level results: Dosing at 0.1 to 3.0 mg/kg was accompanied by clonal expansion of CD4+ and CD8+ blood T cells by week 6. There were, on average, more expanded clones in CD8+ T cells than in CD4+.

This sequence originates from an adult with an advanced solid tumor such as melanoma, head and neck, liver or kidney cancer. V is TRBV5-1 and J is TRBJ2-7; the match to TRBD2 covers 8 bases. The material sequenced was CD4+ or CD8+ T cells sorted from blood, taken in a trial of the OX40 agonist ivuxolimab. This chain's CDR3 is CASSLNRAGGPYEQYF. The CDR3 DNA sequence: TGCGCCAGCAGCCTTAATAGGGCGGGAGGCCCCTACGAGCAGTACTTC.